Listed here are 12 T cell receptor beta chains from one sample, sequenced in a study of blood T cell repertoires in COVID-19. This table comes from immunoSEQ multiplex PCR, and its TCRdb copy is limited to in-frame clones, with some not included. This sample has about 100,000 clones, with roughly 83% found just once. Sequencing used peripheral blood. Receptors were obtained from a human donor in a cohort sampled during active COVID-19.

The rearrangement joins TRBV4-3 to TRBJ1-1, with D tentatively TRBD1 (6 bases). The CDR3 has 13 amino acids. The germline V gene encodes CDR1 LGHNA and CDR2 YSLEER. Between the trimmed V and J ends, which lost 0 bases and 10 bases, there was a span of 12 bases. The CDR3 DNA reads TGCGCCAGCAGCCAAGATCTGGCGGGGGCAGCTTTCTTT. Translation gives CASSQDLAGAAFF.

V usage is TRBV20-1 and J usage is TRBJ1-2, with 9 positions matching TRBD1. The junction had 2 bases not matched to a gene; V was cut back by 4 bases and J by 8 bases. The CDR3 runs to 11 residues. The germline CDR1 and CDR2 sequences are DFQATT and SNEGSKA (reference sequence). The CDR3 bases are TGCAGTGCTATCACAGGGGGCGGCTACACCTTC. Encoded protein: CSAITGGGYTF.

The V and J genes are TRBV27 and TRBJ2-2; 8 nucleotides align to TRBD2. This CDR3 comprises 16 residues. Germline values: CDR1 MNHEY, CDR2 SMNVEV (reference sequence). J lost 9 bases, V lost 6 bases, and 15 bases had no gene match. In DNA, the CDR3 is TGTGCCAGCAGATCCCAGCGGGAGACCTTCGCCCGGGAGCTGTTTTTT. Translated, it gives CASRSQRETFARELFF.

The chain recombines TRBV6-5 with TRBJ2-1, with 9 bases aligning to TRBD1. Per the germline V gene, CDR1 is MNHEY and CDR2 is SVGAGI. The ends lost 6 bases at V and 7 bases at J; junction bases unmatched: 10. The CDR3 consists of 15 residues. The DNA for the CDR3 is TGTGCCAGCAGGGCCGGGACAGGGATGTGGAATGAGCAGTTCTTC. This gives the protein CASRAGTGMWNEQFF.

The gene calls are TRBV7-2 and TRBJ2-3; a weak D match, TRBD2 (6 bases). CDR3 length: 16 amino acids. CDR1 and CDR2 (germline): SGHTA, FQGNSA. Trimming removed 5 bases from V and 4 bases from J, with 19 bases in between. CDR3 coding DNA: TGTGCCAGCAGCCTCGACCCTCTGGGCGGGGCAGATACGCAGTATTTT. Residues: CASSLDPLGGADTQYF. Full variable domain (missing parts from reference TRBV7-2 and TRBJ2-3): GAGVSQSPSNKVTEKGKDVELRCDPISGHTALYWYRQSLGQGLEFLIYFQGNSAPDKSGLPSDRFSAERTGGSVSTLTIQRTQQEDSAVYLCASSLDPLGGADTQYFGPGTRLTVL.

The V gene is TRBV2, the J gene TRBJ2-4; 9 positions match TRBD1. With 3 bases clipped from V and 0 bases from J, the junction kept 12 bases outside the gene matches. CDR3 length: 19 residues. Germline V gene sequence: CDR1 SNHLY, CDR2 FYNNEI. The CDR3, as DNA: TGTGCCAGCAGTGAGTTTGGACAGGGGATGGGAAAAGCCAAAAACATTCAGTACTTC. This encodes CASSEFGQGMGKAKNIQYF.

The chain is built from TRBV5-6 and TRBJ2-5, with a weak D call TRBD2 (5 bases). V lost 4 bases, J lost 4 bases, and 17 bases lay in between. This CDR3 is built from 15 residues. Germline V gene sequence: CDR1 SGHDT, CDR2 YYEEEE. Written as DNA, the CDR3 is TGTGCCAGCAGCCCCCAAGGACTGCCCTTAGAGACCCAGTACTTC. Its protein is CASSPQGLPLETQYF.

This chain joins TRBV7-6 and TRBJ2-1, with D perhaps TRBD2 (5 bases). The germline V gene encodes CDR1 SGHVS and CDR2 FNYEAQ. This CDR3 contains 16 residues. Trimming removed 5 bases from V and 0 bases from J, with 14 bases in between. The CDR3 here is CASSPSYGSSYNEQFF. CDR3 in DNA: TGTGCCAGCAGCCCCAGTTATGGGAGCTCCTACAATGAGCAGTTCTTC.

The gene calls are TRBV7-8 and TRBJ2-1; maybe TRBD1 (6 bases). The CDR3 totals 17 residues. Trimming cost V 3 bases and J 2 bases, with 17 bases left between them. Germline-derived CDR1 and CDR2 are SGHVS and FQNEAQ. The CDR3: CASSLVRGPATYNEQFF. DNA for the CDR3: TGTGCCAGCAGCTTGGTCAGGGGTCCCGCCACCTACAATGAGCAGTTCTTC.

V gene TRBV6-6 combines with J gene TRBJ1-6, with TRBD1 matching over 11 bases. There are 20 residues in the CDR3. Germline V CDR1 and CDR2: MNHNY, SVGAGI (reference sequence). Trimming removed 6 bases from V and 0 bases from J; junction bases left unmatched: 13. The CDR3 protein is CASSFSSGTGGSSYNSPLHF. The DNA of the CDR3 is TGTGCCAGCAGCTTCAGCTCCGGGACAGGGGGGAGCTCCTATAATTCACCCCTCCACTTT.

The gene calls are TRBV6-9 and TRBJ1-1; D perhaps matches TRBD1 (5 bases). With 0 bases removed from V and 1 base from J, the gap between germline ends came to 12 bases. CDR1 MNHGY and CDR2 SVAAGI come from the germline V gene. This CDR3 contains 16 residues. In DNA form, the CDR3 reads TGTGCCAGCAGTTATTCCCTCGTAGGGGCGAACACTGAAGCTTTCTTT. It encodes CASSYSLVGANTEAFF.

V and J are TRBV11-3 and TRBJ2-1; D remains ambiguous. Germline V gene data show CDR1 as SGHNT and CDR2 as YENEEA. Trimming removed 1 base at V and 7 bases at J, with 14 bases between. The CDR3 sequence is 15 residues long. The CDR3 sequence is CASSLVSVAVNEQFF. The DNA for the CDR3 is TGTGCCAGCAGCTTAGTCTCCGTGGCGGTAAATGAGCAGTTCTTC.